This TCR beta chain is from a study of CD8+ T cells in alopecia areata. Germline CDR1 SGHDT, CDR2 YYEEEE. Germline trimming cut 4 bases from V and 0 bases from J; bases unmatched to any gene: 6. This CDR3 is built from 16 residues. Sequencing relied on a cDNA template that was reverse transcribed from extracted RNA. Only in-frame clones appear in the TCRdb table, and some are missing; sequencing was by immunoSEQ multiplex PCR. The repertoire has 160,000 or so clones, around 50% of them found once; the top ten carry around 19%. The receptor comes from a human donor with alopecia areata. The sequencing used CD8+ T cells sorted from blood, collected at week 0. The chain combines TRBV5-6 with TRBJ2-4; 8 positions match TRBD1. The CDR3: CASSPPGQVAKNIQYF. CDR3 nucleotides: TGTGCCAGCAGCCCACCGGGACAGGTAGCCAAAAACATTCAGTACTTC.